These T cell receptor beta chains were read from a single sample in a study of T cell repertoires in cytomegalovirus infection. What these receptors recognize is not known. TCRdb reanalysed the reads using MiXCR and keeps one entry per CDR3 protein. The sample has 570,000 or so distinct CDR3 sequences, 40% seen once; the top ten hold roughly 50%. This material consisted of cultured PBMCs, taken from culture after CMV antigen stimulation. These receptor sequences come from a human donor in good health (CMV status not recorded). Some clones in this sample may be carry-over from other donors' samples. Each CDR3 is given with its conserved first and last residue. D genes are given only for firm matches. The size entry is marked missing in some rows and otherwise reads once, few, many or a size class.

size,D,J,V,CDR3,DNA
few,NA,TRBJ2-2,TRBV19,CASTENTGELFF,TGTGCCTCGACAGAGAACACCGGGGAGCTGTTTTTT
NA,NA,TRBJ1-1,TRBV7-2,CASSLEWGNTEAFF,TGTGCCAGCAGCTTAGAGTGGGGAAACACTGAAGCTTTCTTT
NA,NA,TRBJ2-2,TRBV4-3,CASSQEFTGELFF,TGCGCCAGCAGCCAAGAGTTTACCGGGGAGCTGTTTTTT
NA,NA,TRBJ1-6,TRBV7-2,CASSLEAESNSPLHF,TGTGCCAGCAGCTTAGAGGCAGAAAGTAATTCACCCCTCCACTTT
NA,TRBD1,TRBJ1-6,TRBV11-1,CASSLPGTGDSPLHF,TGTGCCAGCAGCTTACCCGGGACAGGGGACTCACCCCTCCACTTT
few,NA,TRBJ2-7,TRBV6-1,CASSGPSPPGDEQYF,TGTGCCAGCAGTGGTCCCTCACCCCCGGGGGACGAGCAGTACTTC
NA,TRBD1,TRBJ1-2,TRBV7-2,CASSSRGQGAFGYGYTF,TGTGCCAGCAGCTCTAGGGGACAGGGGGCGTTTGGCTATGGCTACACCTTC
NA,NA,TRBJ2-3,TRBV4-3,CASSQEGTDTQYF,TGCGCCAGCAGCCAGGAAGGGACAGATACGCAGTATTTT
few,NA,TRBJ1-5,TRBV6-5,CASGTLEDQPQHF,TGTGCCAGCGGGACTTTAGAGGATCAGCCCCAGCATTTT
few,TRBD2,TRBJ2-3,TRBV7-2,CASSISGGAVRDTQYF,TGTGCCAGCAGCATTAGCGGGGGGGCCGTGAGAGATACGCAGTATTTT
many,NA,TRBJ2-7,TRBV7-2,CASSAASGLGGEQYF,TGTGCCAGCAGCGCGGCCTCTGGGTTGGGGGGCGAGCAGTACTTC
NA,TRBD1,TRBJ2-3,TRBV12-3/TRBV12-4,CASRGQVATDTQYF,TGTGCCAGCAGGGGACAGGTAGCCACAGATACGCAGTATTTT
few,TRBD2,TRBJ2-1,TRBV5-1,CASSPPTSGRYNEQFF,TGCGCCAGCAGCCCACCGACTAGCGGGAGGTACAATGAGCAGTTCTTC
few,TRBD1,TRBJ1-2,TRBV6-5,CASRPPGQVTTYGYTF,TGTGCCAGCAGACCCCCGGGACAGGTGACCACCTATGGCTACACCTTC
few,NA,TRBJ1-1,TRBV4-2,CASSLNSGAEAFF,TGTGCCAGCAGTCTTAATTCTGGCGCTGAAGCTTTCTTT
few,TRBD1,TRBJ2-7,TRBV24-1,CATSDQPRGRTGSYEQYF,TGTGCCACCAGTGATCAACCACGAGGTAGGACAGGGAGCTACGAGCAGTACTTC
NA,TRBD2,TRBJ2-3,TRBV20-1,CSAKSASGDSTDTQYF,TGCAGTGCCAAATCGGCCAGCGGGGATAGCACAGATACGCAGTATTTT
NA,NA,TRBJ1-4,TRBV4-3,CASSQEPPPNEKLFF,TGCGCCAGCAGCCAAGAACCCCCCCCCAATGAAAAACTGTTTTTT
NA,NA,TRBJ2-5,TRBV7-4,CASSLYGGTQETQYF,TGTGCCAGCAGCTTATACGGGGGTACTCAAGAGACCCAGTACTTC
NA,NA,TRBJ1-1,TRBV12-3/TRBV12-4,CASRMTLNTEAFF,TGTGCCAGCAGGATGACCTTGAACACTGAAGCTTTCTTT
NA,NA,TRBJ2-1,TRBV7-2,CAGSLMTGPYNEQFF,TGTGCCGGCAGCTTAATGACGGGCCCCTACAATGAGCAGTTCTTC
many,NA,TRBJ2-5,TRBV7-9,CASSFSGARETQYF,TGTGCCAGCAGCTTTTCAGGGGCCCGAGAGACCCAGTACTTC
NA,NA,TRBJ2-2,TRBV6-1,CASSPRGTGVGTGELFF,TGTGCCAGCAGCCCTCGGGGTACGGGGGTCGGCACCGGGGAGCTGTTTTTT
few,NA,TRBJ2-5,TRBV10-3,CAISESGETQYF,TGTGCCATCAGTGAGTCGGGAGAGACCCAGTACTTC
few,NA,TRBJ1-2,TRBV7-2,CASSRPGPAYGYTF,TGTGCCAGCAGCCGGCCCGGACCAGCCTATGGCTACACCTTC
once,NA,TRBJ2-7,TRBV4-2,CASSRPLWDNPIYEQYF,TGTGCCAGCAGCCGACCGTTGTGGGACAACCCTATCTACGAGCAGTACTTC
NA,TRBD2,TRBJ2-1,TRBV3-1,CASSQSSGGNEQFF,TGTGCCAGCAGTCAATCTAGCGGGGGCAATGAGCAGTTCTTC
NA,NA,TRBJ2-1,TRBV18,CASSSAREQFF,TGTGCCAGCTCATCGGCCAGGGAGCAGTTCTTC
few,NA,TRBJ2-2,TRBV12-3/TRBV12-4,CASSLGAAANTGELFF,TGTGCCAGCAGTTTAGGAGCGGCTGCGAACACCGGGGAGCTGTTTTTT
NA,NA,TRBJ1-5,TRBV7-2,CASSLVFEGQPQHF,TGTGCCAGCAGCTTGGTTTTCGAGGGTCAGCCCCAGCATTTT
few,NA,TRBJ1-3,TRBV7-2,CASSYLTISGNTIYF,TGTGCCAGCAGCTACCTAACCATCTCTGGAAACACCATATATTTT
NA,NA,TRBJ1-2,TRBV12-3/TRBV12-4,CASSSYADYTF,TGTGCCAGCAGTTCCTACGCGGACTACACCTTC
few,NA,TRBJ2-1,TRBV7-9,CASSFLEAFHNEQFF,TGTGCCAGCAGCTTCCTTGAGGCGTTCCACAATGAGCAGTTCTTC
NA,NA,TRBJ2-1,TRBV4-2,CASSQATGNEQFF,TGTGCCAGCAGCCAAGCCACGGGCAATGAGCAGTTCTTC
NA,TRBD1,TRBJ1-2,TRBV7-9,CASSLAQGQDYGYTF,TGTGCCAGCAGCTTAGCGCAGGGACAGGACTATGGCTACACCTTC
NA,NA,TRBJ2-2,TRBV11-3,CASSLEWQGTGELFF,TGTGCCAGCAGCTTAGAGTGGCAGGGGACCGGGGAGCTGTTTTTT
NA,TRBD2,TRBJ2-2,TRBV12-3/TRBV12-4,CASSLSGGTGELFF,TGTGCCAGCAGTTTGTCGGGAGGGACCGGGGAGCTGTTTTTT
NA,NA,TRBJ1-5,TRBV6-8,CASRSEFGGNQPQHF,TGTGCCAGCAGGTCGGAGTTTGGGGGCAATCAGCCCCAGCATTTT
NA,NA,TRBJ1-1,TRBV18,CASSGNFNTEAFF,TGTGCCAGCTCGGGGAATTTTAACACTGAAGCTTTCTTT
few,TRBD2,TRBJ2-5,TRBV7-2,CASSISGGSHWEQETQYF,TGTGCCAGCAGCATCAGCGGGGGTAGTCATTGGGAACAAGAGACCCAGTACTTC
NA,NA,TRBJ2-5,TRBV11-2,CASSSLVFKTQYF,TGTGCCAGCAGCTCCCTAGTCTTTAAGACCCAGTACTTC
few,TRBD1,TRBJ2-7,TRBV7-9,CASSPRDRDYEQYF,TGTGCCAGCAGCCCGAGGGACAGGGACTACGAGCAGTACTTC
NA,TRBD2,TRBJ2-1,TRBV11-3,CASSVEVAGGPEQFF,TGTGCCAGCAGCGTAGAGGTAGCGGGGGGCCCCGAGCAGTTCTTC
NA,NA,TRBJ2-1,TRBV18,CASSRRDSHNEQFF,TGTGCCAGCTCACGAAGGGACTCCCACAATGAGCAGTTCTTC
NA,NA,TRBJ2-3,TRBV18,CASSQTSTDTQYF,TGTGCCAGCTCTCAGACTAGCACAGATACGCAGTATTTT